This entry describes one TCR beta chain. This specimen comes from a study of T cell responses to AZD1222 COVID-19 vaccine. Sequencing was performed with immunoSEQ multiplex PCR; in TCRdb, only in-frame clones are kept and a portion is missing. Here the sample spans 150,000 to 200,000 clones, 90% to 95% being singletons. This CDR3 comprises 16 residues. Trimming removed 5 bases at V and 3 bases at J, with 20 bases between. In germline, CDR1 is LNHDA, CDR2 SQIVND (reference sequence). The chain is built from TRBV19 and TRBJ2-7; TRBD1 or TRBD2 may be the D gene (6 bases each). The TCR originated in an adult in good health. The source material was peripheral blood, sampled on day 0 of AZD1222 vaccination. The CDR3 spells CASSGRGTRLDYEQYF. The CDR3 DNA reads TGTGCCAGTAGTGGCCGGGGGACAAGATTAGACTACGAGCAGTACTTC.